Each of the 24 T cell receptor beta chains below was sequenced from the same sample in a study of blood T cell repertoires in COVID-19. Profiled with immunoSEQ multiplex PCR; TCRdb holds only in-frame clones, not every one. The repertoire holds just over 300,000 clones, with 90% as singletons. The sequencing sample was made of PBMCs or T cells enriched from blood (not recorded which). The receptors here all came from a young woman with acute COVID-19.

The DNA of the CDR3 is TGTGCCAGCAGCTTAGCGGGGGCTTACGGTCAGCCCCAGCATTTT. Its protein is CASSLAGAYGQPQHF. The genes are TRBV7-9 and TRBJ1-5, with TRBD1 as a possible D gene (6 bases). Germline CDR1 and CDR2: SEHNR and FQNEAQ (reference sequence). The CDR3 has 15 amino acids. V was cut by 0 bases and J by 6 bases, with 12 bases left in between.

The chain employs TRBV19 and TRBJ2-3; the D gene is possibly TRBD1 (6 bases). Trimming removed 4 bases from V and 5 bases from J, with 16 bases in between. The CDR3 covers 15 residues. Per germline, CDR1 LNHDA and CDR2 SQIVND (reference sequence). The chain's CDR3 is CASSTEGGVGDTQYF. Written as DNA, the CDR3 is TGTGCCAGTAGTACTGAAGGGGGAGTGGGAGATACGCAGTATTTT. Supplemented by reference TRBV19 and TRBJ2-3, the full variable domain reads DGGITQSPKYLFRKEGQNVTLSCEQNLNHDAMYWYRQDPGQGLRLIYYSQIVNDFQKGDIAEGYSVSREKKESFPLTVTSAQKNPTAFYLCASSTEGGVGDTQYFGPGTRLTVL.

In its sample, this clone was seen once. The chain combines TRBV10-3 with TRBJ2-5; TRBD1 agrees at 7 bases. There are 14 residues in the CDR3. Unmatched junction bases numbered 2, after V lost 1 base and J lost 3 bases. From germline, CDR1 is ENHRY and CDR2 SYGVKD. This chain's CDR3 is CAISEYQGEETQYF. As DNA, the CDR3 is TGTGCCATCAGTGAGTACCAGGGGGAAGAGACCCAGTACTTC.

The chain recombines TRBV24-1 with TRBJ2-2; no firm D call. Germline CDR1 and CDR2: KGHDR and SFDVKD. The V and J ends lost 7 bases and 6 bases respectively, with 8 bases between them. CDR3 length equals 12 residues. CDR3 nucleotides: TGTGCCACCAGAGATCGGGCCGGGGAGCTGTTTTTT. Amino acids: CATRDRAGELFF.

The chain couples TRBV5-6 to TRBJ2-2, with TRBD2 matching 12 bases. Trimming took 5 bases from V and 0 from J; bases not matched to a gene: 8. The CDR3 extends over 18 amino acids. Looked up from germline, CDR1 is SGHDT and CDR2 is YYEEEE. The CDR3 here is CASSSLAGGLSNTGELFF. CDR3 in DNA: TGTGCCAGCAGTTCACTAGCGGGAGGACTATCGAACACCGGGGAGCTGTTTTTT.

A few counts support this clone. V is TRBV10-1 and J is TRBJ2-7; 7 bases map to TRBD1. The CDR3 extends over 16 amino acids. V shed 8 bases and J 4 bases; nucleotides not matched to a gene: 17. Germline CDR1 WNHNN, CDR2 SYGVQD (reference sequence). The CDR3 sequence is CASLHLMRGQLYEQYF. For the CDR3, the DNA is TGCGCCAGCCTACACCTAATGAGGGGGCAACTGTACGAGCAGTACTTC.

This rearrangement joins TRBV27 to TRBJ1-5; D is perhaps TRBD1 (5 bases). The CDR3 contains 12 residues. Trimming removed 6 bases from V and 4 bases from J, with 7 bases in between. The germline V gene encodes CDR1 MNHEY and CDR2 SMNVEV (reference sequence). The CDR3 sequence is CASRGRNQPQHF. The CDR3 nucleotides read TGTGCCAGCAGGGGGCGGAATCAGCCCCAGCATTTT.

The gene calls are TRBV13 and TRBJ2-1, with 9 positions matching TRBD2. Germline CDR1 is PRHDT and CDR2 is FYEKMQ (reference sequence). The CDR3 totals 17 residues. With V trimmed by 2 bases and J by 9 bases, 14 bases remained unmatched. CDR3 region: CASSLRQPGLALFEQFF. The CDR3 DNA reads TGTGCCAGCAGCTTACGGCAGCCGGGACTAGCCCTCTTTGAGCAGTTCTTC. Full variable domain (missing parts from reference TRBV13 and TRBJ2-1): AAGVIQSPRHLIKEKRETATLKCYPIPRHDTVYWYQQGPGQDPQFLISFYEKMQSDKGSIPDRFSAQQFSDYHSELNMSSLELGDSALYFCASSLRQPGLALFEQFFGPGTRLTVL.

The rearrangement joins TRBV27 to TRBJ2-1; D is possibly TRBD1 (5 bases). The germline V and J ends were trimmed by 0 bases and 6 bases, with 21 bases remaining between them. The CDR3 consists of 18 residues. The V gene's germline CDR1 is MNHEY and CDR2 SMNVEV (reference sequence). CDR3 nucleotides: TGTGCCAGCAGTTTATCGCCCTCGACAGCCCTACTCGTCAATGAGCAGTTCTTC. Translating gives CASSLSPSTALLVNEQFF.

V and J are TRBV10-3 and TRBJ2-3; 9 bases agree with TRBD1. The CDR3 consists of 16 residues. V shed 0 bases, J shed 1 base, and the junction held 2 bases outside the gene matches. Germline CDR1 and CDR2: ENHRY and SYGVKD. CDR3 amino acids: CAISESRTGGTDTQYF. For the CDR3, the DNA is TGTGCCATCAGTGAGTCGAGGACAGGGGGCACAGATACGCAGTATTTT.

This clone has a single count. The chain carries TRBV7-2 and TRBJ1-5, with 8 nucleotides matching TRBD1. The CDR3 runs 15 residues. Germline-derived CDR1 and CDR2 are SGHTA and FQGNSA. V lost 3 bases, J lost 3 bases, and 4 bases stayed unmatched. In DNA form, the CDR3 reads TGTGCCAGCAGCTTGGCAGGGGGCCTCAATCAGCCCCAGCATTTT. Protein product: CASSLAGGLNQPQHF.

The chain has TRBV10-3 and TRBJ1-2; 7 nucleotides align to TRBD1. CDR3 size: 13 residues. Germline values: CDR1 ENHRY, CDR2 SYGVKD. Germline trimming cut 6 bases from V and 7 bases from J; bases unmatched to any gene: 8. The CDR3 DNA reads as TGTGCCATCAGACTTAGACAGGGTGGTGGCTACACCTTC. Its translation is CAIRLRQGGGYTF.

The count of this clone is one. One junction end does not reproduce the germline sequence, and a read error may be involved. The CDR3 DNA follows: TGTGCCAGCCCACCCCTAGTTAATCAGCCCCAGCATTTT. It yields the protein CASPPLVNQPQHF. The rearrangement joins TRBV18 to TRBJ1-5, with D unresolved. CDR1 and CDR2 from the germline V gene are KGHSH and LQKENI. This CDR3 is built from 13 residues.

V gene TRBV7-9 combines with J gene TRBJ2-1; TRBD2 might be the D (6 bases). This CDR3 contains 14 residues. The V end was cut by 5 bases, the J end by 5 bases, with 13 bases between. Germline CDR1 SEHNR, CDR2 FQNEAQ (reference sequence). CDR3 amino acids: CASSTRRRDNEQFF. DNA of the CDR3: TGTGCCAGCAGCACCAGGAGGAGGGACAATGAGCAGTTCTTC.

The chain has TRBV2 and TRBJ1-2; 8 bases fit TRBD1. Trimming cost V 2 bases and J 7 bases; bases outside gene matches: 6. The CDR3 spans 14 residues. Germline assignment: CDR1 SNHLY and CDR2 FYNNEI. The CDR3 nucleotides are TGTGCCAGCAGTGAAAGAGAGACAGGGGTTGGCTACACCTTC. It codes for CASSERETGVGYTF.

The V call is TRBV11-3, the J call TRBJ1-1; 9 positions agree with TRBD1. After removal of 6 bases from V and 2 bases from J, the junction contained 4 bases not matched to a gene. CDR1 and CDR2 from the germline V gene are SGHNT and YENEEA. The CDR3 length is 14 residues. CDR3 coding DNA: TGTGCCAGCAGTCGGACAGGGGCTAACACTGAAGCTTTCTTT. It is translated as CASSRTGANTEAFF.

CDR3 sequence (DNA): TGTGCCAGCAGCTTTCAAACAGGTACTGAAGCTTTCTTT. It encodes CASSFQTGTEAFF. The chain links TRBV7-8 to TRBJ1-1; D might be TRBD1 (5 bases). CDR1 and CDR2 from the germline V gene are SGHVS and FQNEAQ. The V end was cut by 3 bases, the J end by 5 bases, with 10 bases between. This CDR3 is 13 amino acids long.

The chain links TRBV27 to TRBJ1-1; TRBD1 aligns across 7 bases. Per germline, CDR1 MNHEY and CDR2 SMNVEV (reference sequence). This CDR3 contains 12 residues. V lost 8 bases and J lost 3; bases outside the gene matches: 3. The CDR3 coding sequence is TGTGCCAGCCGACAGGGTTACACTGAAGCTTTCTTT. Residues: CASRQGYTEAFF.

The table lists this clone with a count of one. The V call is TRBV5-1, the J call TRBJ1-1; D might be TRBD1 (5 bases). Trimming removed 2 bases at V and 0 bases at J, with 14 bases between. Germline loops: CDR1 SGHRS, CDR2 YFSETQ. This CDR3 region has 16 residues. Here the CDR3 DNA reads TGCGCCAGCAGCTTTATGGGGGGAAACATGAACACTGAAGCTTTCTTT. It is translated as CASSFMGGNMNTEAFF.

The chain employs TRBV23-1 and TRBJ1-6; 10 bases agree with TRBD1. TRBV23-1 has ORF status, its function being uncertain. After removal of 3 bases from V and 9 bases from J, the junction contained 17 bases not matched to a gene. The CDR3 runs to 19 residues. The CDR3 loop is CASSHPKGTRDRGISPLHF. The CDR3 DNA is TGCGCCAGCAGTCACCCCAAGGGCACCCGGGACAGGGGTATTTCACCCCTCCACTTT.

Worth noting for this clone: This CDR3 is missing its conserved last phenylalanine or tryptophan, likely due to a read error. The DNA is left out, because the CDR3 cannot be placed on it with certainty; the CDR3 is given as TCRdb lists it. This chain's CDR3 is CASSESSGRLVY. The chain combines TRBV19 with TRBJ2-7; the D call TRBD2 from the table was never checked on the DNA. The CDR3 extends over 12 residues, inclusive of both ends. Germline-derived CDR1 and CDR2 are LNHDA and SQIVND (reference sequence).

As regards this clone: The sample holds other DNA sequences that translate to the same CDR3. The rearrangement joins TRBV27 to TRBJ2-7; 10 bases map to TRBD2. The CDR3 has 14 residues. The germline V gene has CDR1 MNHEY and CDR2 SMNVEV (reference sequence). V lost 4 bases and J lost 2; bases outside the gene matches: 2. The CDR3 sequence is CASSSLAGAYEQYF. The CDR3 DNA is TGTGCCAGCAGTTCTCTAGCGGGAGCCTACGAGCAGTACTTC.

The table lists this clone with a count of one. The rearrangement joins TRBV5-1 to TRBJ2-5; a possible D gene is TRBD2 (6 bases). Germline CDR1 and CDR2: SGHRS and YFSETQ. This CDR3 comprises 15 residues. The V gene lost 0 bases and the J gene lost 4 bases, with 13 bases spanning the gap. In DNA form, the CDR3 reads TGCGCCAGCAGCTTGGGAAGCGGGCGAAGAGAGACCCAGTACTTC. Translated: CASSLGSGRRETQYF.

CDR3 loop: CASSSGLIRPQYF. DNA for the CDR3: TGTGCCAGCAGTTCGGGACTGATCCGCCCCCAGTACTTC. The gene calls are TRBV27 and TRBJ2-5; a possible D gene is TRBD2 (6 bases). CDR3 length equals 13 residues. Trimming pared 4 bases from V and 9 bases from J, leaving 15 bases between. Germline V gives CDR1 MNHEY, CDR2 SMNVEV (reference sequence).